Shown below are 14 T cell receptor beta chains from a single sample sequenced in a study of patients and donors after allogeneic stem cell transplantation. TCRdb called the RT-PCR reads again in MiXCR, with one record for every CDR3 protein. The data show about 74,000 distinct CDR3 sequences, 26% seen once. Source material: blood, either unsorted or a sorted T cell fraction (not recorded which). The receptors here all came from a human donor who was either an allogeneic HSCT recipient or a stem cell or donor lymphocyte infusion donor (not recorded which). It is not recorded whose cells these are; they may come from a transplant donor.

The chain couples TRBV7-9 to TRBJ1-4; 11 nucleotides agree with TRBD1. V was clipped by 0 bases and J by 0 bases; unmatched bases: 6. The CDR3 consists of 19 residues. Germline CDR1 SEHNR, CDR2 FQNEAQ (reference sequence). DNA for the CDR3: TGTGCCAGCAGCTTAGCTTTTGGACAGGGGGCCGCAACTAATGAAAAACTGTTTTTT. Its translation: CASSLAFGQGAATNEKLFF.

In this sample, this clonotype turned up a few times. The J gene is TRBJ2-7, the V gene TRBV20-1; 7 positions match TRBD2. Germline V gene data show CDR1 as DFQATT and CDR2 as SNEGSKA (reference sequence). CDR3 size: 14 residues. V was clipped by 6 bases and J by 4 bases; unmatched bases: 12. The CDR3 DNA reads TGCAGTGCCCGGGCGGGACTAACTACATACGAGCAGTACTTC. Residues: CSARAGLTTYEQYF.

This clonotype was seen many times. The chain joins TRBV7-9 to TRBJ1-5; TRBD1 agrees at 7 bases. The CDR3 length is 14 residues. CDR1 is SEHNR and CDR2 is FQNEAQ in the germline V gene (reference sequence). Trimming removed 1 base from V and 7 bases from J; junction bases left unmatched: 4. The CDR3 DNA reads as TGTGCCAGCAGCTTAGGACAGGGAGAGCAGCCCCAGCATTTT. It translates to CASSLGQGEQPQHF.

This clonotype was observed a few times. V gene TRBV5-1 combines with J gene TRBJ2-7, with D uncertain. This CDR3 has 15 residues. Germline-derived CDR1 and CDR2 are SGHRS and YFSETQ. Deletions cut 0 bases from V and 5 bases from J, with 15 bases between. Here the CDR3 DNA reads TGCGCCAGCAGCTTGGAAGACCCCTTCGGCCACGAGCAGTACTTC. This sequence encodes CASSLEDPFGHEQYF.

The rearrangement links TRBV21-1 to TRBJ2-5; the D call TRBD2 from the table was never checked on the DNA. TRBV21-1 is tagged as a pseudogene. There are 11 residues in the CDR3. CDR3 amino acids: CGPRPDRAQYF. DNA for the CDR3: TGCGGCCCGCGGCCCGATCGGGCCCAGTACTTC.

This rearrangement joins TRBV7-9 to TRBJ1-1; a possible D gene is TRBD1 (5 bases). In germline, CDR1 is SEHNR, CDR2 FQNEAQ (reference sequence). The CDR3 sequence is 14 residues long. The ends were cut back, 5 bases at V and 4 bases at J, with 14 bases in the middle. CDR3 in DNA: TGTGCCAGCAGCCCCGGGAGGGGCGGCACTGAAGCTTTCTTT. Translating gives CASSPGRGGTEAFF.

The V call is TRBV7-9, the J call TRBJ1-6; D is unclear. The CDR3 has 17 amino acids. Trimming removed 4 bases at V and 6 bases at J, with 19 bases between. Germline assignment: CDR1 SEHNR and CDR2 FQNEAQ (reference sequence). CDR3 residues: CASSSGPAAGVNSPLHF. CDR3 nucleotide sequence: TGTGCCAGCAGCTCCGGTCCCGCGGCAGGTGTTAATTCACCCCTCCACTTT.

This rearrangement joins TRBV20-1 to TRBJ2-1; 12 bases are shared with TRBD2. This CDR3 contains 17 residues. J lost 4 bases, V lost 3 bases, and 10 bases had no gene match. CDR1 and CDR2 (germline): DFQATT, SNEGSKA (reference sequence). CDR3 in DNA: TGCAGTGCTAGGTTCGGCCTAGCGGGGGGGTCGTACAATGAGCAGTTCTTC. The encoded protein is CSARFGLAGGSYNEQFF.

This clonotype was detected many times. The chain links TRBV6-1 to TRBJ1-4; D may be TRBD1 (6 bases). Trimming cost V 7 bases and J 6 bases, with 15 bases left between them. The CDR3 length is 14 residues. Germline V gene sequence: CDR1 MNHNS, CDR2 SASEGT. CDR3 amino acids: CASTSWGRDEKLFF. The CDR3 DNA follows: TGTGCCAGCACTTCATGGGGGCGAGATGAAAAACTGTTTTTT.

This chain links TRBV7-2 with TRBJ1-2, with D possibly TRBD1 on 5 matching bases. Germline values: CDR1 SGHTA, CDR2 FQGNSA. This CDR3 is built from 15 residues. The V end was cut by 2 bases, the J end by 3 bases, with 13 bases between. This CDR3 reads CASSLQGAAHYGYTF. In DNA form, the CDR3 reads TGTGCCAGCAGCTTACAAGGGGCGGCCCACTATGGCTACACCTTC.

V is TRBV5-1 and J is TRBJ2-7; 8 nucleotides agree with TRBD1. The CDR3 is 15 residues long. Germline lookup yields CDR1 SGHRS and CDR2 YFSETQ. V shed 3 bases, J shed 2 bases, and the junction held 7 bases outside the gene matches. The CDR3 is CASSSGGVVTYEQYF. The CDR3, as DNA: TGCGCCAGCAGCTCAGGGGGCGTAGTAACCTACGAGCAGTACTTC.

This clonotype was counted between two and nine times. The V gene is TRBV11-3, the J gene TRBJ2-5, with 7 bases fitting TRBD2. CDR3 length: 14 amino acids. CDR1 SGHNT and CDR2 YENEEA come from the germline V gene. Trimming removed 5 bases from V and 1 base from J; junction bases left unmatched: 4. The CDR3 protein is CASSRDYLQETQYF. For the CDR3, the DNA is TGTGCCAGCAGCCGGGACTACCTCCAAGAGACCCAGTACTTC.

The chain combines TRBV9 with TRBJ2-4, with D perhaps TRBD1 or TRBD2 (7 bases each). The germline V gene has CDR1 SGDLS and CDR2 YYNGEE. The V and J ends lost 0 bases and 8 bases respectively, with 12 bases between them. This CDR3 has 14 amino acids. The CDR3 reads CASSVAPGGDIQYF. Written as DNA, the CDR3 is TGTGCCAGCAGCGTAGCCCCAGGGGGGGACATTCAGTACTTC.

The V call is TRBV20-1, the J call TRBJ2-1; D uncertain. Per germline, CDR1 DFQATT and CDR2 SNEGSKA (reference sequence). The CDR3 loop spans 15 amino acids. V was cut by 5 bases and J by 6 bases, with 20 bases left in between. The CDR3 region has the DNA TGCAGTGCTGGGCCTGATATCGTGGTGGGCAATGAGCAGTTCTTC. The encoded protein is CSAGPDIVVGNEQFF.